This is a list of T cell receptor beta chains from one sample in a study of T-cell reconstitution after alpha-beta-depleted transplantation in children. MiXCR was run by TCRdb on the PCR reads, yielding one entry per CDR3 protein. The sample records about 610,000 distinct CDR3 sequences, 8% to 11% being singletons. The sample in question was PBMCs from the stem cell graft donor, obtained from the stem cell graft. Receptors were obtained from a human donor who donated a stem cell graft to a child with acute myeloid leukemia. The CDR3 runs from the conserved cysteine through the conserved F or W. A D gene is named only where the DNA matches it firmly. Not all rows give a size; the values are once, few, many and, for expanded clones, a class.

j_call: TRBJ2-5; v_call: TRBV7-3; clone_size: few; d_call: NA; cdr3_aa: CASSLTGLVGETQYF; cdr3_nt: TGTGCCAGCAGCCTAACAGGGCTAGTGGGGGAGACCCAGTACTTC
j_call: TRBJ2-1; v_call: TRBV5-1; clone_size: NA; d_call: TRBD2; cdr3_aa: CASGPTSGHNEQFF; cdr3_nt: TGCGCCAGCGGTCCGACTAGCGGTCACAATGAGCAGTTCTTC
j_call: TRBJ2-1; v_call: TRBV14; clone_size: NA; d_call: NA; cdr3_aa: CASSSHTAGFVGNEQFF; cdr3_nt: TGTGCCAGCAGCTCCCATACCGCCGGGTTTGTCGGCAATGAGCAGTTCTTC
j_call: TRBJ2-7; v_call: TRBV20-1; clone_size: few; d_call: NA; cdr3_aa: CSALVAPYEQYF; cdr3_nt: TGCAGTGCCCTCGTGGCTCCCTACGAGCAGTACTTC
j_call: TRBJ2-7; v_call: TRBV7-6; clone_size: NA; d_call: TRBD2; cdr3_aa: CASSPTSGIPYEQYF; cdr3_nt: TGTGCCAGCAGTCCTACTAGCGGGATCCCCTACGAGCAGTACTTC
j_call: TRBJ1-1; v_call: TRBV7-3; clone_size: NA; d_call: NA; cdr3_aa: CASSLTGPGVTEAFF; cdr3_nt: TGTGCCAGCAGCTTAACTGGCCCTGGAGTCACTGAAGCTTTCTTT
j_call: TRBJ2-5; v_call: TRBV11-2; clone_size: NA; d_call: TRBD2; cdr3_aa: CASSLRLAGVWETQYF; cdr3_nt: TGTGCCAGCAGTCTAAGACTAGCGGGAGTCTGGGAGACCCAGTACTTC
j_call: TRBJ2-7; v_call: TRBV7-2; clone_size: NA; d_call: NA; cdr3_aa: CASSLRYGREEQYF; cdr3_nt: TGTGCCAGCAGCTTAAGGTACGGTCGTGAGGAGCAGTACTTC
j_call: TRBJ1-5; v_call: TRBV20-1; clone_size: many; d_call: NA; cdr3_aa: CSARDERGPGQPQHF; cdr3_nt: TGCAGTGCTAGAGATGAACGAGGTCCGGGGCAGCCCCAGCATTTT
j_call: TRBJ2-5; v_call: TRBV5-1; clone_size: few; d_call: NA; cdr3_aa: CASSPKWGQETQYF; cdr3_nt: TGCGCCAGCAGCCCTAAGTGGGGGCAAGAGACCCAGTACTTC
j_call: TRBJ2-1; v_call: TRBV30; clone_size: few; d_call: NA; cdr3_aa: CAWSSEGSEQFF; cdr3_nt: TGTGCCTGGAGTTCGGAAGGGAGTGAGCAGTTCTTC